The rows below give T cell receptor beta chains drawn from one sample of a study of glioma-infiltrating T cells after dendritic cell vaccination. Some clones are missing from TCRdb's copy, which holds only in-frame ones; the method was immunoSEQ multiplex PCR. Among around 100,000 clones listed, around 81% were seen once. The specimen comprised blood, sampled before dendritic cell vaccination. The receptors here all came from a human donor with glioblastoma. Both conserved end residues are part of each CDR3. A D gene is named only where the DNA matches it firmly. Expanded clones are given a class, and other clones once, few, many or no size at all.

TRBJ2-7 | NA | TRBV7-8 | TRBD1 | TGTGCCAGCAGAGAAAGGGGGCGCCGGTTTTACGAGCAGTACTTC | CASRERGRRFYEQYF
TRBJ1-2 | NA | TRBV6-6 | NA | TGTGCCAGCAGTTACCATGGGGGCGGCTACACCTTC | CASSYHGGGYTF
TRBJ2-5 | NA | TRBV11-2 | TRBD2 | TGTGCCAGCAGCTTAGGGGCGGGGGGGCTCGAAGAGACCCAGTACTTC | CASSLGAGGLEETQYF
TRBJ2-1 | NA | TRBV18 | TRBD1 | TGTGCCAGCTCACCACCGAGGACAGGGGGCATCTGGGATGAGCAGTTCTTC | CASSPPRTGGIWDEQFF
TRBJ1-2 | NA | TRBV5-1 | TRBD1 | TGCGCCAGCAGCTTGGGTGGACAGGGAAAAAGGGGCTACACCTTC | CASSLGGQGKRGYTF
TRBJ2-1 | NA | TRBV6-1 | TRBD1 | TGTGCCAGCAGTACAGGGGTGGTAGGGGAGCAGTTCTTC | CASSTGVVGEQFF
TRBJ2-2 | few | TRBV6-1 | TRBD2 | TGTGCCAGCAGTCTCGGACTAGCCGGGGAGCTGTTTTTT | CASSLGLAGELFF
TRBJ2-5 | NA | TRBV6-5 | TRBD1 | TGTGCCAGCAGTTCCCCCGGACAGGGAAGAGAGACCCAGTACTTC | CASSSPGQGRETQYF
TRBJ2-5 | NA | TRBV27 | TRBD2 | TGTGCCAGCAGTCTCCGTCCTGGGCTAGCGGGGGGAGAGACCCAGTACTTC | CASSLRPGLAGGETQYF
TRBJ2-1 | NA | TRBV5-1 | NA | TGCGCCAGCAGCTTGGTTGTTGGCGGGGCGAACAATGAGCAGTTCTTC | CASSLVVGGANNEQFF
TRBJ2-7 | few | TRBV18 | NA | TGTGCCAGCTCACCTCCCGGCGAGGGGGTGAAGCTCTACGAGCAGTACTTC | CASSPPGEGVKLYEQYF
TRBJ2-7 | NA | TRBV6-4 | NA | TGTGCCAGCAGTGTGAGCAGGGATTCCTACGAGCAGTACTTC | CASSVSRDSYEQYF
TRBJ2-3 | NA | TRBV7-3 | NA | TGTGCCAGCAGCTTAGAAGCGGGACATGAAGCCACAGATACGCAGTATTTT | CASSLEAGHEATDTQYF
TRBJ2-7 | NA | TRBV7-9 | NA | TGTGCCAGCAGCCTAACAGGGTACGAGCAGTACTTC | CASSLTGYEQYF
TRBJ2-7 | NA | TRBV5-1 | TRBD1 | TGCGCCAGCAGCCTGAATCCGGGGACAGACCTTTCCTACGAGCAGTACTTC | CASSLNPGTDLSYEQYF
TRBJ1-5 | NA | TRBV4-3 | NA | TGCGCCAGCAGCTTAGCCGCGCATCAGCCCCAGCATTTT | CASSLAAHQPQHF
TRBJ1-1 | NA | TRBV18 | TRBD1 | TGTGCCAGCTCACCACAACAGGGGGCTGGCACTGAAGCTTTCTTT | CASSPQQGAGTEAFF
TRBJ2-7 | once | TRBV11-3 | TRBD2 | TGTGCCAGCAGCCGAGAAGGGACTAGCGGGGTCTACGAGCAGTACTTC | CASSREGTSGVYEQYF
TRBJ1-1 | NA | TRBV6-6 | TRBD1 | TGTGCCAGCAGTCCCCGGACAGGGATGAACACTGAAGCTTTCTTT | CASSPRTGMNTEAFF
TRBJ1-4 | NA | TRBV11-3 | NA | TGTGCCAGCAGCCCCGACGAGGCAACTAATGAAAAACTGTTTTTT | CASSPDEATNEKLFF
TRBJ2-1 | NA | TRBV14 | TRBD2 | TGTGCCAGCAGCCAACAGAGGACTAGCGGATACAATGAGCAGTTCTTC | CASSQQRTSGYNEQFF
TRBJ1-1 | NA | TRBV25-1 | NA | TGTGCCAGCAGCCCGACAGGTATTAGCACTGAAGCTTTCTTT | CASSPTGISTEAFF
TRBJ2-4 | NA | TRBV5-1 | TRBD2 | TGCGCCAGCAGCAACGGAGGGACTAGCGGGGAAAACATTCAGTACTTC | CASSNGGTSGENIQYF
TRBJ1-1 | few | TRBV10-3 | NA | TGTGCCATCCGGGACACAGGTATAGCTTTCTTT | CAIRDTGIAFF
TRBJ1-5 | NA | TRBV7-6 | NA | TGTGCCAGCAGCTTAGCGTCAGGGAGGGGACAGCCCCAGCATTTT | CASSLASGRGQPQHF
TRBJ2-3 | NA | TRBV19 | TRBD2 | TGTGCCAGTAGTCATCGCGGGGGGTTGGGTACAGATACGCAGTATTTT | CASSHRGGLGTDTQYF
TRBJ1-1 | NA | TRBV4-3 | NA | TGCGCCAGCAGCCAAGACAGGGAAGCTTTCTTT | CASSQDREAFF
TRBJ2-7 | NA | TRBV20-1 | NA | TGCAGTGCCGAGGACAGCTACGAGCAGTACTTC | CSAEDSYEQYF
TRBJ2-3 | few | TRBV9 | TRBD2 | TGTGCCAGCAGCGTAGTGGGCGGGGGGGCCGACACAGATACGCAGTATTTT | CASSVVGGGADTDTQYF
TRBJ2-2 | once | TRBV13 | NA | TGTGCCAGCAGCTCCCAGTGGGCAACGAACACCGGGGAGCTGTTTTTT | CASSSQWATNTGELFF
TRBJ2-7 | NA | TRBV5-1 | TRBD1 | TGCGCCAGCAGCTTTGCGGGACAGGGTCCCTGGGAGCAGTACTTC | CASSFAGQGPWEQYF
TRBJ2-5 | NA | TRBV5-1 | NA | TGCGCCAGCGCGGGGAGTGGTCGGGAGACCCAGTACTTC | CASAGSGRETQYF
TRBJ1-3 | NA | TRBV19 | TRBD1 | TGTGCCAGTAGTAGGGCGGGACAGTCTGGAAACACCATATATTTT | CASSRAGQSGNTIYF
TRBJ2-7 | NA | TRBV7-6 | TRBD2 | TGTGCCAGCAGCTTAGGGACTAGCGGTTCCACCTTACTATACGAGCAGTACTTC | CASSLGTSGSTLLYEQYF
TRBJ1-2 | NA | TRBV7-9 | NA | TGTGCCAGCAGCTTTTGGCCTCTAAGGGGGGGCTACACCTTC | CASSFWPLRGGYTF
TRBJ2-5 | NA | TRBV7-2 | NA | TGTGCCAGCAGCTCCGCCTGGGGCACAAGGGAGACCCAGTACTTC | CASSSAWGTRETQYF
TRBJ2-1 | NA | TRBV10-3 | TRBD2 | TGTGCCATCAGTGAGCCCGCGGGACTAGGGGTGGGGAGTGAGCAGTTCTTC | CAISEPAGLGVGSEQFF
TRBJ1-5 | NA | TRBV4-1 | NA | TGCGCCAGCAGCCAAGGGGGCATGCGGGGGATGAGCAATCAGCCCCAGCATTTT | CASSQGGMRGMSNQPQHF
TRBJ2-6 | few | TRBV5-1 | NA | TGCGCCAGCAGCCCCCGTGGCGGGACCCGCTCTGGGGCCAACGTCCTGACTTTC | CASSPRGGTRSGANVLTF
TRBJ1-5 | NA | TRBV7-2 | TRBD1 | TGTGCCAGCAGCTTGGGGGACAGTGCCGGGTCTCAGCCCCAGCATTTT | CASSLGDSAGSQPQHF
TRBJ1-1 | NA | TRBV19 | NA | TGTGCCAGTAGTCTCCAACCCCTGGGGGGGGCTGAGAGCTTTGAAGCTTTCTTT | CASSLQPLGGAESFEAFF
TRBJ1-6 | NA | TRBV30 | TRBD1 | TGTGCCTGGAGGGGGTCGCAGGGGGCACCCCTCCACTTT | CAWRGSQGAPLHF
TRBJ1-3 | once | TRBV9 | NA | TGTGCCAGCAGCGTATCTTCGGGAACCGGAAACACCATATATTTT | CASSVSSGTGNTIYF
TRBJ2-3 | few | TRBV5-6 | NA | TGTGCCAGCAGCATAGCGGTTATAGATACGCAGTATTTT | CASSIAVIDTQYF
TRBJ2-1 | NA | TRBV30 | NA | TGTGCCTGGAGTGAGATAAAACGCACCGGGAGAAAGGTCTTC | CAWSEIKRTGRKVF
TRBJ1-1 | NA | TRBV27 | TRBD1 | TGTGCCAGCAGGCGGACAGGGCGAGAAGCTTTCTTT | CASRRTGREAFF
TRBJ2-7 | NA | TRBV19 | TRBD1 | TGTGCCAGTAAACCGGGACAGATCTCCTACGAGCAGTACTTC | CASKPGQISYEQYF
TRBJ1-2 | NA | TRBV16 | TRBD1 | TGTGCCAGCAGCCCGCTGGGACAGGGGGCGGATGGCTACACCTTC | CASSPLGQGADGYTF
TRBJ2-2 | NA | TRBV11-3 | TRBD1 | TGTGCCAGCAGCTCTTTAACCCGGGACAGTAACACCGGGGAGCTGTTTTTT | CASSSLTRDSNTGELFF
TRBJ1-2 | NA | TRBV30 | NA | TGTGCCTGGACCCCCGGGGTTTTCGGGAGCTATGGCTACACCTTC | CAWTPGVFGSYGYTF